Listed below are T cell receptor beta chains from one sample, sequenced in a study of cytomegalovirus exposure and HLA in healthy donors. Data came from immunoSEQ multiplex PCR; TCRdb stores just in-frame clones and leaves some out. Of some 190,000 clones listed, about 9% are singletons. Sequencing input: PBMCs. Every receptor here comes from a woman aged 25 to 39 in good health and CMV-seropositive. Each CDR3 is given with its conserved first and last residue. The D gene is left open where the match is weak. Expanded clones get a size class; other rows say once, few or many, or leave the size out.

NA	NA	TRBV5-6	TRBJ1-6	TGTGCCAGCAGCTTGAAAGAGTTCTCCTATAATTCACCCCTCCACTTT	CASSLKEFSYNSPLHF
TRBD1	few	TRBV13	TRBJ2-7	TGTGCCAGCAGCAGACAGGGCGAGCAGTACTTC	CASSRQGEQYF
NA	few	TRBV6-1	TRBJ1-2	TGTGCCAGCAGTCCTTACAGGTCTAACTATGGCTACACCTTC	CASSPYRSNYGYTF
TRBD1	few	TRBV18	TRBJ1-1	TGTGCCAGCTCACCTCTCGGACAGGGGGGGACTGAAGCTTTCTTT	CASSPLGQGGTEAFF
TRBD2	NA	TRBV30	TRBJ2-7	TGTGCCTGGAGTTCCCCCCTCCCGGGACTAGCGGGGTTCTCCTACGAGCAGTACTTC	CAWSSPLPGLAGFSYEQYF
NA	few	TRBV11-2	TRBJ2-1	TGTGCCAGCACCCCCAGACTAGTTTCAGCAGATGAGCAGTTCTTC	CASTPRLVSADEQFF
NA	few	TRBV11-2	TRBJ1-1	TGTGCCAGCAGCACCGTACAGGGCTCGGGCACTGAAGCTTTCTTT	CASSTVQGSGTEAFF
TRBD1	NA	TRBV9	TRBJ2-7	TGTGCCAGCAGCGTAGACGGGACAGCCTTTTACGAGCAGTACTTC	CASSVDGTAFYEQYF
NA	few	TRBV7-9	TRBJ1-5	TGTGCCAGCAGCTTCTCCAATCAGCCCCAGCATTTT	CASSFSNQPQHF
NA	few	TRBV30	TRBJ1-3	TGTGCCTGGAGAGTGACAGCCTCTGGAAACACCATATATTTT	CAWRVTASGNTIYF
TRBD2	NA	TRBV18	TRBJ2-4	TGTGCCAGCTCACCTGCAGGGAGGGGTAACTTAGCCAAAAACATTCAGTACTTC	CASSPAGRGNLAKNIQYF
NA	few	TRBV19	TRBJ2-1	TGTGCCAGTAGTAGGTTAACAGGGAGCGTCAATGAGCAGTTCTTC	CASSRLTGSVNEQFF
NA	NA	TRBV5-1	TRBJ2-5	TGCGCCAGCAGGTCGGGTCGGGTTAGGGAGACCCAGTACTTC	CASRSGRVRETQYF
TRBD2	NA	TRBV10-2	TRBJ2-1	TGCGCCAGCAGTGATACTAGCGGGAAGGGTGGGATAGGTTACAATGAGCAGTTCTTC	CASSDTSGKGGIGYNEQFF
TRBD2	few	TRBV5-4	TRBJ2-2	TGTGCCAGCATCATTACTAGCGGACCGAACACCGGGGAGCTGTTTTTT	CASIITSGPNTGELFF
NA	few	TRBV19	TRBJ2-5	TGTGCCAGTAGTAGGGTGACACTGGAAGAGACCCAGTACTTC	CASSRVTLEETQYF
NA	few	TRBV9	TRBJ2-5	TGTGCCAGCAGCCTGTACCCGAACAGGAAAGAGACCCAGTACTTC	CASSLYPNRKETQYF
TRBD2	few	TRBV4-2	TRBJ2-3	TGTGCCAGCCGTGGGGGGGGCACAGATACGCAGTATTTT	CASRGGGTDTQYF
NA	few	TRBV6-5	TRBJ2-5	TGTGCCAGCACCCCGACCGGGAGTCCCCAAGAGACCCAGTACTTC	CASTPTGSPQETQYF
NA	NA	TRBV7-9	TRBJ2-5	TGTGCCAGCAGCTTAGCGAGAGGTCAGCGGTACTGGGAAGAGACCCAGTACTTC	CASSLARGQRYWEETQYF
TRBD2	NA	TRBV7-2	TRBJ2-2	TGTGCCAGCAGCTTAACCGGGAGGGAAACCGGGGAGCTGTTTTTT	CASSLTGRETGELFF
TRBD1	few	TRBV6-5	TRBJ2-5	TGTGCCAGCAGTAACGGACAGGGGAGAGGAGAGACCCAGTACTTC	CASSNGQGRGETQYF
NA	NA	TRBV14	TRBJ1-1	TGTGCCAGCAGCCAAGAGGCCCGTTTAAGAAACACTGAAGCTTTCTTT	CASSQEARLRNTEAFF
TRBD1	few	TRBV18	TRBJ2-7	TGTGCCAGCTCACCAGGGACAGGGCCGTCCGAGCAGTACTTC	CASSPGTGPSEQYF
TRBD1	once	TRBV2	TRBJ1-6	TGTGCCAGCATTCAGACAGGGAATTCACCCCTCCACTTT	CASIQTGNSPLHF
NA	few	TRBV5-1	TRBJ2-1	TGCGCCAGCAGCGACGCGCCTACAGTGGTTTCCTACAATGAGCAGTTCTTC	CASSDAPTVVSYNEQFF
TRBD2	few	TRBV15	TRBJ2-5	TGTGCCACCAGCAGGGATCCGGGACTAGCGGGAGAGACCCAGTACTTC	CATSRDPGLAGETQYF
TRBD1	NA	TRBV5-6	TRBJ1-1	TGTGCCAGCAGCTCTTCGCGGGCGGCGACAGGGTCGGCTTTCTTT	CASSSSRAATGSAFF
TRBD2	NA	TRBV5-1	TRBJ2-2	TGCGCCAGCAGCAGCGGGACTCAAGGGGCCGGGGAGCTGTTTTTT	CASSSGTQGAGELFF
NA	NA	TRBV6-5	TRBJ1-1	TGTGCCAGCAACGGGGGGGTCACTGAAGCTTTCTTT	CASNGGVTEAFF
TRBD1	few	TRBV10-3	TRBJ2-2	TGTGCCATCAGTGAGAGGACAGGGCACACCGGGGAGCTGTTTTTT	CAISERTGHTGELFF